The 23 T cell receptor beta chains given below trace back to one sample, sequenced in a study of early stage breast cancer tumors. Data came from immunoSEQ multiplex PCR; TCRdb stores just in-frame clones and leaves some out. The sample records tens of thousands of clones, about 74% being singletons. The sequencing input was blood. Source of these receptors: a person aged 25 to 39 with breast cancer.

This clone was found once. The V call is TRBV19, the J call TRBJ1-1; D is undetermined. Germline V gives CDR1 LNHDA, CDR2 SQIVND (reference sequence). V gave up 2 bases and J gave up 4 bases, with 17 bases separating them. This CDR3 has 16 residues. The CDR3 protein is CASSIRRIRLPTEAFF. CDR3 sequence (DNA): TGTGCCAGTAGTATAAGGCGAATCCGGTTGCCCACTGAAGCTTTCTTT.

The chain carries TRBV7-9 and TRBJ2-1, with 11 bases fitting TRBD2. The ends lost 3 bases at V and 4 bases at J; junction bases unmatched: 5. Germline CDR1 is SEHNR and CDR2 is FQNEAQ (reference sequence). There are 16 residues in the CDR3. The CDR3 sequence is CASSFLAGGPYNEQFF. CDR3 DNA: TGTGCCAGCAGCTTCTTAGCGGGAGGGCCATACAATGAGCAGTTCTTC.

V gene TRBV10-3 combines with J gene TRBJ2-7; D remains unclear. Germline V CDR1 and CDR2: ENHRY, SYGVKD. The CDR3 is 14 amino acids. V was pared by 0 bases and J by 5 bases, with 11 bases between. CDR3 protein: CAISESELRDEQYF. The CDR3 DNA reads TGTGCCATCAGTGAGTCGGAACTCCGAGACGAGCAGTACTTC.

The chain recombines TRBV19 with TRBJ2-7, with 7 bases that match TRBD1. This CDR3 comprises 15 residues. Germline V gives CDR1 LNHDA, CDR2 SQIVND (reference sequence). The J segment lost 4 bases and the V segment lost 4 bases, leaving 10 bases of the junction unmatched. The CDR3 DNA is TGTGCCAGTAGTACACCGGGACAGAACCTTTACGAGCAGTACTTC. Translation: CASSTPGQNLYEQYF.

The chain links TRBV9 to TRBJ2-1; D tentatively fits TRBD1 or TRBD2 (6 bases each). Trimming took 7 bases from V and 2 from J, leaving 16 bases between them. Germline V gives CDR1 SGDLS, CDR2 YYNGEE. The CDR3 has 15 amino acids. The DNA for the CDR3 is TGTGCCAGCTCCGAGGGGGGAGTTACCTACAATGAGCAGTTCTTC. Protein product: CASSEGGVTYNEQFF.

CDR3 in amino acids: CAWSLMGTRGPDYGYTF. The CDR3 nucleotides are TGTGCCTGGAGCCTTATGGGTACCAGGGGGCCTGACTATGGCTACACCTTC. V gene TRBV30 combines with J gene TRBJ1-2; TRBD1 aligns across 8 bases. This CDR3 spans 17 amino acids. Germline V gene sequence: CDR1 GTSNPN, CDR2 SVGIG (reference sequence). After removal of 3 bases from V and 3 bases from J, the junction contained 15 bases not matched to a gene.

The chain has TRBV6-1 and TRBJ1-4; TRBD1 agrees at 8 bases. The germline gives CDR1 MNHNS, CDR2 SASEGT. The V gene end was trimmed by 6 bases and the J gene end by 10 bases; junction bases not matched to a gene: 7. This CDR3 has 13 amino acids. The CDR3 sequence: CASSDTGGGKLFF. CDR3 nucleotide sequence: TGTGCCAGCAGCGATACAGGGGGGGGAAAACTGTTTTTT.

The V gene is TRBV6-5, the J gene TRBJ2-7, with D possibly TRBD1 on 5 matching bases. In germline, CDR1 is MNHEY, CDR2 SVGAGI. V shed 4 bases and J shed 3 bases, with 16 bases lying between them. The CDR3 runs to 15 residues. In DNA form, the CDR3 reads TGTGCCAGCAGTTCTCCAGGGTTAGGGGACTACGAGCAGTACTTC. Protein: CASSSPGLGDYEQYF.

The CDR3 DNA follows: TGTGCCAGCAGCTCCTTGACCGTAGGGGGAGATACGCAGTATTTT. This sequence encodes CASSSLTVGGDTQYF. The chain recombines TRBV28 with TRBJ2-3; D is perhaps TRBD1 (6 bases). Germline CDR1 and CDR2: MDHEN and SYDVKM. V lost 6 bases and J lost 5, with 18 bases in between. The CDR3 loop spans 15 amino acids.

CDR3 region: CASEHNRGASPLHF. The CDR3 DNA reads TGCGCCAGCGAACACAACCGGGGCGCTTCACCCCTCCACTTT. The rearrangement uses TRBV5-1 and TRBJ1-6; TRBD1 might be the D (5 bases). With 7 bases removed from V and 9 bases from J, the gap between germline ends came to 17 bases. This CDR3 is 14 amino acids long. Germline CDR1 reads SGHRS; CDR2 reads YFSETQ.

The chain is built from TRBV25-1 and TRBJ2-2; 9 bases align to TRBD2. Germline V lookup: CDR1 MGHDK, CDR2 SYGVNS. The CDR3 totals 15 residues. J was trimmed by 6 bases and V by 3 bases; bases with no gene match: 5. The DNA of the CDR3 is TGTGCCAGCAGTGAGGTAGCGGGGGCCTCCGGGGAGCTGTTTTTT. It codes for CASSEVAGASGELFF.

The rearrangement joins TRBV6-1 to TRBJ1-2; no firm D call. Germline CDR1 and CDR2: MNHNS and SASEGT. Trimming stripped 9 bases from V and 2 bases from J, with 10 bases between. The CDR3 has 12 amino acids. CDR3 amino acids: CASGGPNYGYTF. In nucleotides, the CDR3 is TGTGCCAGTGGAGGGCCAAACTATGGCTACACCTTC.

The CDR3 loop is CASWTVSYEQYF. The CDR3 coding sequence is TGTGCCAGCTGGACCGTATCCTACGAGCAGTACTTC. This chain joins TRBV28 and TRBJ2-7; no reliable D call. With 8 bases removed from V and 1 base from J, the gap between germline ends came to 9 bases. This CDR3 has 12 amino acids. Germline-derived CDR1 and CDR2 are MDHEN and SYDVKM.

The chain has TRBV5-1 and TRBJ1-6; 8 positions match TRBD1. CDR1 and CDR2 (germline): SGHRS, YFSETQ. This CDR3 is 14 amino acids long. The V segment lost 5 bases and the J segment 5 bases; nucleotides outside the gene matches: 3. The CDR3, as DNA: TGCGCCAGCAGTTCAGGGGGCGATAATTCACCCCTCCACTTT. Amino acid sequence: CASSSGGDNSPLHF.

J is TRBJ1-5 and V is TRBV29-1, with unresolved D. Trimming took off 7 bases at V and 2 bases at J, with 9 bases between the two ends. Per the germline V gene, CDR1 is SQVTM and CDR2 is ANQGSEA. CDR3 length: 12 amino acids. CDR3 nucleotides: TGCAGCGCACAATTTGGCAATCAGCCCCAGCATTTT. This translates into CSAQFGNQPQHF.

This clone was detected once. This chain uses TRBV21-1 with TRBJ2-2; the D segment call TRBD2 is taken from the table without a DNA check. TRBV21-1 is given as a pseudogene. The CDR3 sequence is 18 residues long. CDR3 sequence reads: CASRTSGGAERDTGELFF. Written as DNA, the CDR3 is TGTGCCAGCAGGACTAGCGGGGGAGCGGAGAGAGACACCGGGGAGCTGTTTTTT.

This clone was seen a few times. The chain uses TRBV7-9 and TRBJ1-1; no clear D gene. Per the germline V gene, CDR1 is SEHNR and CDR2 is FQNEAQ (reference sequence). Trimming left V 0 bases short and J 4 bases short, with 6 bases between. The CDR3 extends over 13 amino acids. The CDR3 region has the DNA TGTGCCAGCAGCTTAGCCCTTGCCACTGAAGCTTTCTTT. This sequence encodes CASSLALATEAFF. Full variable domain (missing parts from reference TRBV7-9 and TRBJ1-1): DTGVSQNPRHKITKRGQNVTFRCDPISEHNRLYWYRQTLGQGPEFLTYFQNEAQLEKSRLLSDRFSAERPKGSFSTLEIQRTEQGDSAMYLCASSLALATEAFFGQGTRLTVV.

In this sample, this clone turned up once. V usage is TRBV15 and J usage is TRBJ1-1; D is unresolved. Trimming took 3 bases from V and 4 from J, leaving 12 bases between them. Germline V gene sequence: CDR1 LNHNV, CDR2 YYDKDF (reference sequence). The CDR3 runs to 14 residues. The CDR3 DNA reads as TGTGCCACCAGCAGCGGACTCCGGGGCACTGAAGCTTTCTTT. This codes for CATSSGLRGTEAFF.

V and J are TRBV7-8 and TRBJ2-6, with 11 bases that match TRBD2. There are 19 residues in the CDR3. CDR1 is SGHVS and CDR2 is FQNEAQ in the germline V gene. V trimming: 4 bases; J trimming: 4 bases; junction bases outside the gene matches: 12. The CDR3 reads CASSSLTSGTRGGANVLTF. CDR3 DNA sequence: TGTGCCAGCAGCTCACTGACTAGCGGGACTCGAGGAGGGGCCAACGTCCTGACTTTC.

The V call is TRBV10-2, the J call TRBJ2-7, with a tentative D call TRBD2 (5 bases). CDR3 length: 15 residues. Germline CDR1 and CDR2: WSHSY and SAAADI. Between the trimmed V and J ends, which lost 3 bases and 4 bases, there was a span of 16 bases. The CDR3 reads CASSDTYPSRYEQYF. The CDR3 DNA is TGCGCCAGCAGTGATACTTACCCTAGCCGGTACGAGCAGTACTTC.

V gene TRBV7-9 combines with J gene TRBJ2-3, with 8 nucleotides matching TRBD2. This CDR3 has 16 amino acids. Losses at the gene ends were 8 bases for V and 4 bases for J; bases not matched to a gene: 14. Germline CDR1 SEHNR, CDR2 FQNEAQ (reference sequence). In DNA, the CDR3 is TGTGCCAGCGTCCCCGTGGCGGGAGGAGCCGCAGATACGCAGTATTTT. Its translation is CASVPVAGGAADTQYF.

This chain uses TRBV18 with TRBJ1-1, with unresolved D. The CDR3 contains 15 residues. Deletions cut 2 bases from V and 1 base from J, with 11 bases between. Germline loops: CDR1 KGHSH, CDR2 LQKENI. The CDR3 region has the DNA TGTGCCAGCTCACCATCGGAGGGAGGGAACACTGAAGCTTTCTTT. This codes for CASSPSEGGNTEAFF.

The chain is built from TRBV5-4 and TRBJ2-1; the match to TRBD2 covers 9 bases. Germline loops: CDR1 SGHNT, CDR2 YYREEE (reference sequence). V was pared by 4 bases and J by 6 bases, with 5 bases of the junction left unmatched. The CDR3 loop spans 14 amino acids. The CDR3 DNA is TGTGCCAGCAGCCCTCAAGCGGGAGGCAATGAGCAGTTCTTC. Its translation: CASSPQAGGNEQFF.